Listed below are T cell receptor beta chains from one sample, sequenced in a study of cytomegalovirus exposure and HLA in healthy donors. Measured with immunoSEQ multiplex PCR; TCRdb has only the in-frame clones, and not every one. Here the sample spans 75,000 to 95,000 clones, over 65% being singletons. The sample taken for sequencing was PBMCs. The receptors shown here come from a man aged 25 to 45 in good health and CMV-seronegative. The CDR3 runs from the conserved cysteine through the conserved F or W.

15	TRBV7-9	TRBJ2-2	CSSSLGSLATGELFF
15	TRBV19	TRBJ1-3	CASSIARAPGNTIYF
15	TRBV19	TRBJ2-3	CASSLRDRTTDTQYF
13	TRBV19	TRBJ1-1	CASSKALNTEAFF
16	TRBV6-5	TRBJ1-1	CASSSPARGGTSEAFF
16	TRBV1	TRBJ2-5	CTSSQSRECGQETQYF
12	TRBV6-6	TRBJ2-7	CASRNQGYEQYF
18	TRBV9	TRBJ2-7	CASSPGLAGQTTVYEQYF
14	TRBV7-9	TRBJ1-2	CASSLGLAGDGYTF
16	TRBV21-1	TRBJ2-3	CASSEPSGGSTDTQYF
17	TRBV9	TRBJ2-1	CASSAPLAGGRGNEQFF
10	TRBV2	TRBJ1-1	CASTGGLAFF